The 31 T cell receptor beta chains given below trace back to one sample, sequenced in a study of OX40 agonist ivuxolimab in advanced cancers. Libraries were prepared by immunoSEQ multiplex PCR; TCRdb keeps only in-frame clonotypes and omits some of them. The top ten hold approximately 5.6% of the sample, which has 60,000 to 80,000 clones, around four fifths seen once. This specimen was CD4+ or CD8+ T cells sorted from blood, taken in a trial of the OX40 agonist ivuxolimab. These receptors were taken from an adult with an advanced solid tumor such as melanoma, head and neck, liver or kidney cancer.

In this sample, this clone turned up a few times. V gene TRBV11-2 combines with J gene TRBJ2-7; no firm D call. The CDR3 length is 15 residues. Germline V gives CDR1 SGHAT, CDR2 FQNNGV. V shed 5 bases and J shed 2 bases, with 16 bases lying between them. CDR3 nucleotides: TGTGCCAGCAGCCCTGCCGTTGGGTTTGCCTACGAGCAGTACTTC. It translates to CASSPAVGFAYEQYF.

The rearrangement uses TRBV7-8 and TRBJ2-5; D remains ambiguous. The V end was cut by 1 base, the J end by 5 bases, with 8 bases between. The CDR3 has 13 amino acids. Germline V gives CDR1 SGHVS, CDR2 FQNEAQ. In DNA, the CDR3 is TGTGCCAGCAGCTTAGACTGGGCCGAGACCCAGTACTTC. Translation: CASSLDWAETQYF.

This chain links TRBV25-1 with TRBJ1-6; no clear D gene. Trimming removed 4 bases at V and 10 bases at J, with 11 bases between. The CDR3 totals 13 residues. Germline-derived CDR1 and CDR2 are MGHDK and SYGVNS. CDR3 in amino acids: CASSARFGSPLHF. CDR3 coding DNA: TGTGCCAGCAGTGCCAGGTTTGGATCACCCCTCCACTTT.

The V gene is TRBV6-5, the J gene TRBJ1-5; no reliable D call. This CDR3 region has 13 residues. Germline V lookup: CDR1 MNHEY, CDR2 SVGAGI. Trimming stripped 4 bases from V and 7 bases from J, with 11 bases between. CDR3 amino acids: CASSLVIGQPQHF. DNA for the CDR3: TGTGCCAGCAGTTTAGTGATAGGCCAGCCCCAGCATTTT.

This rearrangement joins TRBV4-3 to TRBJ1-6, with D perhaps TRBD1 (6 bases). The CDR3 has 16 residues. CDR1 and CDR2 from the germline V gene are LGHNA and YSLEER. V was shortened by 4 bases and J by 9 bases, with 19 bases between the two germline ends. This CDR3 is CASSPGPQGLGSPLHF. The CDR3 DNA reads as TGCGCCAGCAGCCCAGGTCCACAGGGTTTAGGTTCACCCCTCCACTTT.

As to this clone: The same CDR3 also results from other DNA sequences found in this sample. The V call is TRBV18, the J call TRBJ1-2; maybe TRBD1 (5 bases). The CDR3 runs to 15 residues. CDR1 KGHSH and CDR2 LQKENI come from the germline V gene. V lost 3 bases and J lost 3, with 14 bases in between. The CDR3 spells CASSPTSRGDYGYTF. Here the CDR3 DNA reads TGTGCCAGCTCACCGACCTCGCGGGGGGACTATGGCTACACCTTC.

J is TRBJ2-6 and V is TRBV7-8; TRBD2 matches at 8 bases. The germline gives CDR1 SGHVS, CDR2 FQNEAQ. The CDR3 totals 18 residues. The V gene end was trimmed by 2 bases and the J gene end by 0 bases; junction bases not matched to a gene: 6. The CDR3 here is CASSLPGLDLSGANVLTF. The CDR3 DNA follows: TGTGCCAGCAGCTTACCGGGACTAGACCTCTCTGGGGCCAACGTCCTGACTTTC.

The chain couples TRBV2 to TRBJ2-5, with no clear D. CDR3 length equals 14 residues. Between the trimmed V and J ends, which lost 1 base and 2 bases, there was a span of 8 bases. Germline CDR1 and CDR2: SNHLY and FYNNEI. This CDR3 reads CASSEGREQETQYF. DNA for the CDR3: TGTGCCAGCAGTGAAGGACGAGAGCAAGAGACCCAGTACTTC.

The V and J genes are TRBV5-1 and TRBJ2-2, with D perhaps being TRBD1 or TRBD2 (6 bases each). Between the trimmed V and J ends, which lost 4 bases and 6 bases, there was a span of 16 bases. CDR1 SGHRS and CDR2 YFSETQ come from the germline V gene. The CDR3 is 15 residues long. The CDR3 nucleotides read TGCGCCAGCAGCCCGGACAGCGGGCTGGCCGGGGAGCTGTTTTTT. It codes for CASSPDSGLAGELFF.

With respect to this clone: A read error may account for a junction end that differs from germline. The genes are TRBV7-7 and TRBJ2-5, with D possibly called TRBD1 or TRBD2 (5 bases each). The germline V gene has CDR1 SSHAT and CDR2 FNYEAQ (reference sequence). This CDR3 comprises 14 residues. In DNA, the CDR3 is TGTGCTAGCAGCTTTGGGGGAAGCCAAGAGACCCAGTACTTC. As protein: CASSFGGSQETQYF.

This sequence joins TRBV4-3 and TRBJ2-1; D is ambiguous. The V end was cut by 0 bases, the J end by 8 bases, with 8 bases between. The CDR3 sequence is 13 residues long. Germline CDR1 LGHNA, CDR2 YSLEER. CDR3 DNA sequence: TGCGCCAGCAGCCAAGAACTCCTGGATGAGCAGTTCTTC. This gives the protein CASSQELLDEQFF.

This clone has a handful of counts. V and J are TRBV6-4 and TRBJ1-5, with D possibly being TRBD1 (5 bases). This CDR3 spans 15 amino acids. V lost 0 bases to trimming and J lost 7 bases, with 13 bases between them. Germline-derived CDR1 and CDR2 are MRHNA and SNTAGT. CDR3 residues: CASSDSSGAGQPQHF. The CDR3 DNA is TGTGCCAGCAGTGACTCAAGTGGGGCGGGACAGCCCCAGCATTTT.

The chain employs TRBV7-8 and TRBJ2-1; 10 bases map to TRBD2. The germline V gene encodes CDR1 SGHVS and CDR2 FQNEAQ. V lost 3 bases and J lost 0; bases outside the gene matches: 14. The CDR3 contains 20 residues. CDR3 region: CASSFPTSGLFYGSYNEQFF. CDR3 in DNA: TGTGCCAGCAGCTTCCCGACTAGCGGGCTCTTCTATGGCTCCTACAATGAGCAGTTCTTC.

The chain joins TRBV6-6 to TRBJ2-5; 9 bases align to TRBD2. TRBJ2-7 explains the end of the DNA better; the J call may be wrong. The CDR3 runs to 15 residues. From germline, CDR1 is MNHNY and CDR2 SVGAGI (reference sequence). The CDR3: CASRPLAGGRYEQYF. The DNA for the CDR3 is TGTGCCAGCAGACCCCTGGCGGGAGGGAGGTACGAGCAGTACTTC.

V is TRBV10-2 and J is TRBJ2-5; TRBD1 matches at 11 bases. Trimming cost V 6 bases and J 5 bases; bases outside gene matches: 2. In germline, CDR1 is WSHSY, CDR2 SAAADI. The CDR3 spans 13 residues. CDR3 amino acids: CASRGTGGETQYF. The CDR3 bases are TGCGCCAGCAGAGGGACAGGGGGTGAGACCCAGTACTTC.

This clone has more than one count but fewer than ten. The chain combines TRBV11-2 with TRBJ2-5, with TRBD1 identical over 9 bases. The length of the CDR3 is 17 residues. Germline loops: CDR1 SGHAT, CDR2 FQNNGV. Trimming took 4 bases from V and 2 from J; bases not matched to a gene: 11. CDR3 amino acids: CASSSRIGQGLQETQYF. The DNA of the CDR3 is TGTGCCAGCAGCTCTAGGATAGGACAGGGGTTACAAGAGACCCAGTACTTC. Looking up the rest from reference TRBV11-2 and TRBJ2-5 gives the full variable domain: EAGVAQSPRYKIIEKRQSVAFWCNPISGHATLYWYQQILGQGPKLLIQFQNNGVVDDSQLPKDRFSAERLKGVDSTLKIQPAKLEDSAVYLCASSSRIGQGLQETQYFGPGTRLLVL.

The DNA for the CDR3 is TGTGCCAGCAGCGTGACAGAGAACACTGAAGCTTTCTTT. Translation: CASSVTENTEAFF. This rearrangement joins TRBV5-4 to TRBJ1-1; tentatively, D is TRBD1 (5 bases). V was cut by 4 bases and J by 1 base, with 8 bases left in between. This CDR3 is 13 amino acids long. CDR1 and CDR2 (germline): SGHNT, YYREEE (reference sequence).

There are a few counts of this clone. The V call is TRBV28, the J call TRBJ2-7; D remains ambiguous. The CDR3 contains 15 residues. Germline V gives CDR1 MDHEN, CDR2 SYDVKM. V was pared by 4 bases and J by 2 bases, with 15 bases between. CDR3 nucleotides: TGTGCCAGCAGTTCTCCAGAAAACCCCGCCTACGAGCAGTACTTC. Translating it yields CASSSPENPAYEQYF.

The V and J genes are TRBV6-5 and TRBJ2-5, with 10 nucleotides matching TRBD1. Germline CDR1 and CDR2: MNHEY and SVGAGI. V gave up 5 bases and J gave up 4 bases; unmatched junction bases: 1. The CDR3 extends over 13 amino acids. CDR3 residues: CASSDRGRETQYF. CDR3 nucleotide sequence: TGTGCCAGCAGTGACAGGGGGCGAGAGACCCAGTACTTC.

The V gene is TRBV11-2, the J gene TRBJ2-1, with D perhaps matching TRBD2 (5 bases). The CDR3 covers 11 residues. Between the trimmed V and J ends, which lost 4 bases and 7 bases, there was a span of 5 bases. Germline V lookup: CDR1 SGHAT, CDR2 FQNNGV. CDR3 nucleotides: TGTGCCAGCAGCTCGGGGAATGAGCAGTTCTTC. Protein sequence: CASSSGNEQFF.

This clone was detected a few times. This chain connects TRBV19 to TRBJ2-5; D call uncertain. Per the germline V gene, CDR1 is LNHDA and CDR2 is SQIVND (reference sequence). The CDR3 extends over 12 amino acids. Trimming took 6 bases from V and 4 from J, leaving 9 bases between them. CDR3 in DNA: TGTGCCAGTAGCACGACGGGAGAGACCCAGTACTTC. Translating gives CASSTTGETQYF.

With respect to this clone: An end of the junction differs from the germline gene, which may be a read error. The same CDR3 arises from other DNA sequences in this sample as well. The chain couples TRBV7-2 to TRBJ1-4, with D uncertain. CDR1 is SGHTA and CDR2 is FQGNSA in the germline V gene. The CDR3 runs to 16 residues. DNA for the CDR3: TGCGCCAGCAGCTTACTTTGGCAGACAACTAATGAAAAACTGTTTTTT. Its translation: CASSLLWQTTNEKLFF.

This clone was counted a single time. The J gene is TRBJ2-1, the V gene TRBV25-1, with D unresolved. The V end was cut by 6 bases, the J end by 0 bases, with 21 bases between. CDR1 and CDR2 from the germline V gene are MGHDK and SYGVNS. The CDR3 is 18 amino acids. This CDR3 reads CASSETTHLGSSYNEQFF. The CDR3 coding sequence is TGTGCCAGCAGCGAAACTACCCATCTAGGAAGCTCCTACAATGAGCAGTTCTTC.

The J gene is TRBJ2-1, the V gene TRBV20-1; D gene ambiguous. Trimming shortened V by 5 bases and J by 5 bases, and 4 bases separated the two germline ends. This CDR3 is 10 amino acids long. Germline-derived CDR1 and CDR2 are DFQATT and SNEGSKA (reference sequence). CDR3 nucleotides: TGCAGTGCTCTAGACAATGAGCAGTTCTTC. Its translation is CSALDNEQFF.

CDR3 DNA: TGTGCCAGCAAAAACCGGGGGCGGAACAATCAGCCCCAGCATTTT. Its translation: CASKNRGRNNQPQHF. This rearrangement joins TRBV28 to TRBJ1-5; the D gene is possibly TRBD1 (6 bases). CDR1 MDHEN and CDR2 SYDVKM come from the germline V gene. The CDR3 has 15 residues. V dropped 7 bases and J dropped 3 bases, with 16 bases sitting between them.

The genes are TRBV4-1 and TRBJ2-7; 10 nucleotides agree with TRBD1. This CDR3 spans 15 amino acids. Trimming removed 3 bases from V and 7 bases from J; junction bases left unmatched: 9. The germline gives CDR1 MGHRA, CDR2 YSYEKL. CDR3 DNA sequence: TGCGCCAGCAGCCAGGGACCGGGACAGGGGATTGAGCAGTACGTC. Translated: CASSQGPGQGIEQYV.

V is TRBV6-5 and J is TRBJ2-7; 10 bases agree with TRBD1. CDR1 MNHEY and CDR2 SVGAGI come from the germline V gene. The CDR3 contains 15 residues. V gave up 5 bases and J gave up 2 bases; unmatched junction bases: 6. The CDR3 bases are TGTGCCAGCAGTACCCGGGACAGGGGCACCTACGAGCAGTACTTC. This gives the protein CASSTRDRGTYEQYF.

V and J are TRBV7-3 and TRBJ1-1; no clear D gene. CDR3 length: 13 residues. Germline V gene data show CDR1 as SGHTA and CDR2 as FQGTGA. The V gene lost 5 bases and the J gene lost 1 base, with 8 bases spanning the gap. CDR3 DNA sequence: TGTGCCAGCAGCCCTTATGGGAACACTGAAGCTTTCTTT. This gives the protein CASSPYGNTEAFF.

The chain links TRBV7-6 to TRBJ2-7; 7 bases map to TRBD1. CDR1 is SGHVS, CDR2 FNYEAQ, per germline. This CDR3 is built from 14 residues. J lost 5 bases, V lost 4 bases, and 8 bases had no gene match. The CDR3 sequence is CASSSYGQAHEQYF. The CDR3 DNA reads as TGTGCCAGCAGCTCATACGGACAGGCCCACGAGCAGTACTTC.

The V and J genes are TRBV5-8 and TRBJ1-1, with 7 bases that match TRBD1. Germline V gene data show CDR1 as SGHTS and CDR2 as YDEGEE. The CDR3 has 15 residues. V shed 2 bases, J shed 0 bases, and the junction held 4 bases outside the gene matches. The CDR3: CASSLYRGLNTEAFF. DNA for the CDR3: TGTGCCAGCAGCTTATACAGGGGATTGAACACTGAAGCTTTCTTT. The whole variable domain, filled in from reference TRBV5-8 and TRBJ1-1, reads EAGVTQSPTHLIKTRGQQATLRCSPISGHTSVYWYQQALGLGLQFLLWYDEGEERNRGNFPPRFSGRQFPNYSSELNVNALELEDSALYLCASSLYRGLNTEAFFGQGTRLTVV.

This rearrangement joins TRBV30 to TRBJ1-6; D not certain. Germline V gives CDR1 GTSNPN, CDR2 SVGIG (reference sequence). V was cut by 7 bases and J by 0 bases, with 16 bases left in between. The CDR3 spans 16 residues. DNA of the CDR3: TGTGCCTACAACTCCCGGGTGGGCTCCTATAATTCACCCCTCCACTTT. Translation gives CAYNSRVGSYNSPLHF.